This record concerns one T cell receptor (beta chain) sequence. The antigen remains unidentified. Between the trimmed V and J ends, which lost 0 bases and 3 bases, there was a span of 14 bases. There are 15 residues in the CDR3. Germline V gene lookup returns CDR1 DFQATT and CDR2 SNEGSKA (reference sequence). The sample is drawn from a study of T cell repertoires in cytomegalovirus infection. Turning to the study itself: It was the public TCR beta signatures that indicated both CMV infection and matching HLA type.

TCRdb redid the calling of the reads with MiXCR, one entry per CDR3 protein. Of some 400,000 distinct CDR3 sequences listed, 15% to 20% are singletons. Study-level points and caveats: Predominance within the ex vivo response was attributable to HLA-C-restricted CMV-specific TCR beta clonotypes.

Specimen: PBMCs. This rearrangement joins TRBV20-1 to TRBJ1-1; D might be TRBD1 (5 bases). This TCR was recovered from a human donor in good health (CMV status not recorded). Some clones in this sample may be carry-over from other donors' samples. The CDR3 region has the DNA TGCAGTGCTAGAGATTACGCAGGGTTCTACACTGAAGCTTTCTTT. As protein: CSARDYAGFYTEAFF.